These 30 T cell receptor beta chains were sequenced from one sample in a study of T cell responses to AZD1222 COVID-19 vaccine. TCRdb keeps only in-frame clones here, not all; method: immunoSEQ multiplex PCR. The sample yields some 140,000 clones, 80% to 90% seen once. Sequences were derived from peripheral blood, sampled 28 days after the second AZD1222 dose. The source of these receptors is an adult who received the AZD1222 COVID-19 vaccine.

This chain links TRBV30 with TRBJ1-1; D is possibly TRBD1 (5 bases). From germline, CDR1 is GTSNPN and CDR2 SVGIG (reference sequence). Trimming left V 1 base short and J 1 base short, with 7 bases between. This CDR3 comprises 13 residues. CDR3 protein: CAWSAQENTEAFF. The CDR3 nucleotides read TGTGCCTGGAGTGCACAGGAGAACACTGAAGCTTTCTTT.

The J gene is TRBJ2-1, the V gene TRBV2, with TRBD1 as a possible D gene (6 bases). Per germline, CDR1 SNHLY and CDR2 FYNNEI. The CDR3 length is 11 residues. V was trimmed by 5 bases and J by 10 bases, leaving 9 bases between them. CDR3 loop: CASSSGTEQFF. CDR3 DNA: TGTGCCAGCAGTTCCGGGACAGAGCAGTTCTTC.

This chain connects TRBV6-5 to TRBJ1-1; D might be TRBD1 (6 bases). The CDR3 spans 14 residues. V was pared by 3 bases and J by 0 bases, with 8 bases between. The germline gives CDR1 MNHEY, CDR2 SVGAGI. For the CDR3, the DNA is TGTGCCAGCAGTTATGACAGGTTGAACACTGAAGCTTTCTTT. Its translation: CASSYDRLNTEAFF.

This chain links TRBV10-2 with TRBJ1-6, with 7 positions matching TRBD1. CDR1 is WSHSY, CDR2 SAAADI, per germline. The CDR3 contains 14 residues. Trimming removed 9 bases from V and 8 bases from J; junction bases left unmatched: 10. The CDR3 is CARGGAGGDSPLHF. The CDR3 DNA follows: TGCGCCAGAGGGGGCGCGGGGGGGGATTCACCCCTCCACTTT.

This chain connects TRBV12-3 or TRBV12-4 to TRBJ1-4; D gene uncertain. The V end lost 10 bases, the J end lost 0 bases, and 9 bases lay between the germline ends. There are 13 residues in the CDR3. For the CDR3, the DNA is TGTGCCATCTCACAGACAACTAATGAAAAACTGTTTTTT. Protein: CAISQTTNEKLFF.

V gene TRBV7-9 combines with J gene TRBJ1-5; D call uncertain. The CDR3 contains 12 residues. Germline lookup yields CDR1 SEHNR and CDR2 FQNEAQ (reference sequence). The V and J ends lost 0 bases and 16 bases respectively, with 13 bases between them. The CDR3 is CASSLAGFELHF. The CDR3 nucleotides read TGTGCCAGCAGCTTAGCAGGGTTTGAGTTACATTTT.

In the case of this clone: In the same sample, other DNA sequences code for this CDR3. The rearrangement links TRBV6-5 to TRBJ1-1; possible D gene TRBD1, 6 bases. V was pared by 7 bases and J by 4 bases, with 13 bases between. CDR3 length equals 13 residues. CDR1 MNHEY and CDR2 SVGAGI come from the germline V gene. The CDR3 region is CASTLGGSTEAFF. CDR3 coding DNA: TGTGCCAGCACGCTAGGGGGTAGCACTGAAGCTTTCTTT.

The rearrangement links TRBV4-2 to TRBJ1-6, with unresolved D. The CDR3 runs to 16 residues. Germline CDR1 LGHNA, CDR2 YNFKEQ. V was pared by 0 bases and J by 6 bases, with 12 bases between. CDR3 protein: CASSQDVRTANSPLHF. The DNA of the CDR3 is TGTGCCAGCAGCCAAGATGTCAGGACGGCTAATTCACCCCTCCACTTT.

V gene TRBV20-1 combines with J gene TRBJ1-1, with D uncertain. The CDR3 runs to 10 residues. V was clipped by 3 bases and J by 6 bases, with 5 bases between them. Germline values: CDR1 DFQATT, CDR2 SNEGSKA (reference sequence). Here the CDR3 DNA reads TGCAGTGCTAGTGGCCCTGAAGCTTTCTTT. Its protein product is CSASGPEAFF.

This sequence joins TRBV4-1 and TRBJ2-5, with 7 bases fitting TRBD2. Germline CDR1 reads MGHRA; CDR2 reads YSYEKL. J lost 4 bases, V lost 2 bases, and 7 bases had no gene match. The CDR3 is 15 amino acids. The CDR3 here is CASSQPTSVGETQYF. The CDR3 region has the DNA TGCGCCAGCAGCCAACCCACTAGCGTGGGAGAGACCCAGTACTTC.

This clone was observed once. Here the CDR3 DNA reads TGTGCCAGCAGCTTGAAGGGACACGCTTATAGCAATCAGCCCCAGCATTTT. It specifies CASSLKGHAYSNQPQHF. The J gene is TRBJ1-5, the V gene TRBV5-6, with D perhaps matching TRBD1 (6 bases). The CDR3 has 17 amino acids. Trimming stripped 1 base from V and 0 bases from J, with 14 bases between. Germline-derived CDR1 and CDR2 are SGHDT and YYEEEE.

The rearrangement joins TRBV6-5 to TRBJ1-3; a possible D gene is TRBD1 (6 bases). Germline CDR1 MNHEY, CDR2 SVGAGI. V lost 4 bases and J lost 4, with 14 bases in between. The length of the CDR3 is 15 residues. The CDR3: CASSSLVDRGNTIYF. In nucleotides, the CDR3 is TGTGCCAGCAGTTCACTAGTGGACAGAGGAAACACCATATATTTT.

The J gene is TRBJ2-1, the V gene TRBV12-5, with a possible D match to TRBD1 (7 bases). V was shortened by 5 bases and J by 4 bases, with 12 bases between the two germline ends. Germline lookup yields CDR1 LGHNT and CDR2 FRNRAP. This CDR3 spans 14 amino acids. CDR3 in amino acids: CASGAGQTYNEQFF. As DNA, the CDR3 is TGTGCTAGTGGTGCGGGACAGACATACAATGAGCAGTTCTTC.

This clone was seen a handful of times. The J gene is TRBJ2-4, the V gene TRBV6-5; D is possibly TRBD2 (5 bases). This CDR3 is built from 13 residues. Per the germline V gene, CDR1 is MNHEY and CDR2 is SVGAGI. CDR3 loop: CATWNLAQGIQYF. CDR3 in DNA: TGTGCTACTTGGAACCTAGCCCAAGGAATTCAGTACTTC.

The chain uses TRBV29-1 and TRBJ1-1; a possible D gene is TRBD1 (6 bases). CDR3 length: 15 residues. Germline values: CDR1 SQVTM, CDR2 ANQGSEA. V was cut by 8 bases and J by 0 bases, with 19 bases left in between. The CDR3 nucleotides read TGCAGCATTATCCCAATACAGGGATTGAACACTGAAGCTTTCTTT. Its protein product is CSIIPIQGLNTEAFF.

The rearrangement links TRBV5-1 to TRBJ1-1; weak D call: TRBD1 (6 bases). Trimming cost V 0 bases and J 6 bases, with 18 bases left between them. The CDR3 is 16 amino acids. Germline V gene data show CDR1 as SGHRS and CDR2 as YFSETQ. DNA for the CDR3: TGCGCCAGCAGCTTGGTGGGCACGGGGGGCGGCGCTGAAGCTTTCTTT. Translated, it gives CASSLVGTGGGAEAFF.

This sequence joins TRBV6-4 and TRBJ1-6; tentatively, D is TRBD1 (5 bases). Germline V gene sequence: CDR1 MRHNA, CDR2 SNTAGT. The V gene lost 2 bases and the J gene lost 6 bases, with 11 bases spanning the gap. CDR3 length equals 15 residues. CDR3 in amino acids: CASSDRGTTNSPLHF. CDR3 nucleotides: TGTGCCAGCAGTGACCGAGGGACTACTAATTCACCCCTCCACTTT.

The chain combines TRBV6-5 with TRBJ2-7; 8 nucleotides line up with TRBD1. In germline, CDR1 is MNHEY, CDR2 SVGAGI. The CDR3 covers 14 residues. With V trimmed by 6 bases and J by 0 bases, 4 bases remained unmatched. The CDR3 DNA reads TGTGCCAGCAGCCTGGGGACAGGCTCCTACGAGCAGTACTTC. It yields the protein CASSLGTGSYEQYF.

This clone showed up just once. This chain uses TRBV5-1 with TRBJ2-1, with TRBD1 identical over 9 bases. CDR3 size: 16 residues. Germline trimming cut 4 bases from V and 9 bases from J; bases unmatched to any gene: 14. CDR1 and CDR2 from the germline V gene are SGHRS and YFSETQ. As DNA, the CDR3 is TGCGCCAGCAGCGCACAACCGGGACAGGGATTTGCTGAGCAGTTCTTC. It specifies CASSAQPGQGFAEQFF.

The CDR3 DNA reads TGTGCCATCAGTGGAGAGGGATCTAGGGGACAGTCCTACAATGAGCAGTTCTTC. Translation: CAISGEGSRGQSYNEQFF. This chain joins TRBV10-3 and TRBJ2-1; TRBD1 matches 7 bases. Looked up from germline, CDR1 is ENHRY and CDR2 is SYGVKD. CDR3 length equals 18 residues. Losses at the gene ends were 4 bases for V and 1 base for J; bases not matched to a gene: 13.

This chain links TRBV5-6 with TRBJ2-5, with D unclear. Per germline, CDR1 SGHDT and CDR2 YYEEEE. Trimming took off 0 bases at V and 5 bases at J, with 11 bases between the two ends. The CDR3 loop spans 14 amino acids. The CDR3 is CASSLAGIWETQYF. For the CDR3, the DNA is TGTGCCAGCAGCTTGGCTGGGATTTGGGAGACCCAGTACTTC.

V gene TRBV18 combines with J gene TRBJ1-6; 11 bases are shared with TRBD1. CDR1 and CDR2 from the germline V gene are KGHSH and LQKENI. This CDR3 comprises 15 residues. V was clipped by 3 bases and J by 8 bases; unmatched bases: 3. CDR3 region: CASSPGQGVYSPLHF. The CDR3 bases are TGTGCCAGCTCACCGGGACAGGGGGTTTATTCACCCCTCCACTTT.

This sequence joins TRBV27 and TRBJ1-6, with D hard to call. CDR1 and CDR2 from the germline V gene are MNHEY and SMNVEV (reference sequence). V dropped 5 bases and J dropped 0 bases, with 20 bases sitting between them. The CDR3 length is 19 residues. The DNA of the CDR3 is TGTGCCAGCAGTGCCCTTTCCGGACGCTCGAGCTCCTATAATTCACCCCTCCACTTT. Amino acid sequence: CASSALSGRSSSYNSPLHF.

V gene TRBV2 combines with J gene TRBJ2-7; the D call may be TRBD1 or TRBD2 (5 bases each). The CDR3 contains 15 residues. V gave up 6 bases and J gave up 4 bases, with 19 bases separating them. Germline V CDR1 and CDR2: SNHLY, FYNNEI. CDR3 residues: CASRGNRDPIYEQYF. As DNA, the CDR3 is TGTGCCAGCAGGGGGAACCGGGACCCAATTTACGAGCAGTACTTC.

The J gene is TRBJ2-3, the V gene TRBV5-4; D unclear. V was cut by 1 base and J by 3 bases, with 3 bases left in between. CDR3 length equals 12 residues. Germline-derived CDR1 and CDR2 are SGHNT and YYREEE (reference sequence). The CDR3 here is CASSLFTDTQYF. The CDR3 DNA sequence: TGTGCCAGCAGCTTGTTTACAGATACGCAGTATTTT.

This clone has only one observation. The chain joins TRBV5-6 to TRBJ1-2; D perhaps matches TRBD1 (6 bases). The CDR3 has 12 residues. V lost 4 bases and J lost 3, with 7 bases in between. CDR1 and CDR2 (germline): SGHDT, YYEEEE. The chain's CDR3 is CASSPGDYGYTF. The CDR3 bases are TGTGCCAGCAGCCCAGGGGACTATGGCTACACCTTC.

This chain uses TRBV2 with TRBJ1-1; D unresolved. The germline V gene has CDR1 SNHLY and CDR2 FYNNEI. CDR3 size: 14 residues. Trimming pared 6 bases from V and 1 base from J, leaving 12 bases between. The CDR3 is CASRTTPANTEAFF. The CDR3 nucleotides are TGTGCCAGCAGAACGACACCTGCGAACACTGAAGCTTTCTTT.

This chain connects TRBV5-1 to TRBJ2-5; unclear D gene. The CDR3 runs to 15 residues. The germline V gene has CDR1 SGHRS and CDR2 YFSETQ. V lost 0 bases and J 4 bases, leaving 13 bases between the germline ends. The CDR3 here is CASSLGVDARETQYF. The CDR3 DNA sequence: TGCGCCAGCAGCTTGGGGGTCGACGCGCGAGAGACCCAGTACTTC.

The chain is built from TRBV4-1 and TRBJ1-3, with D tentatively TRBD1 (6 bases). This CDR3 spans 17 amino acids. CDR1 and CDR2 from the germline V gene are MGHRA and YSYEKL. The ends were cut back, 0 bases at V and 0 bases at J, with 12 bases in the middle. CDR3 in DNA: TGCGCCAGCAGCCAAGATTCGGGGGCCCACTCTGGAAACACCATATATTTT. Its translation is CASSQDSGAHSGNTIYF.

The chain's CDR3 is CSSSAGAEAFF. The DNA of the CDR3 is TGCAGCTCATCGGCGGGCGCTGAAGCTTTCTTT. V gene TRBV29-1 combines with J gene TRBJ1-1; no reliable D call. This CDR3 comprises 11 residues. Trimming removed 8 bases from V and 6 bases from J, with 13 bases in between. Per germline, CDR1 SQVTM and CDR2 ANQGSEA.